One sample yielded the 5 T cell receptor beta chains listed below, sequenced in a study of blood T cells in healthy people across ages. Combining a sample-barcoded 5' primer with a J-beta primer mix, a second PCR ran for roughly 7 to 11 cycles. TCRdb reprocessed the 5' RACE reads via MiXCR and lists one record per CDR3 protein. The sample carries about 1.8 million distinct CDR3 sequences, about 50% recorded once. Sequencing was done on a sample of blood. All receptors come from a woman aged 40 to 55 in good health.

This clonotype was detected a few times. The rearrangement uses TRBV10-3 and TRBJ2-4; D not resolved. With the DNA end fitting TRBJ2-7 better, the J assignment may be wrong. The CDR3 sequence is 13 residues long. The germline V gene encodes CDR1 ENHRY and CDR2 SYGVKD. CDR3 residues: CAIRSAEPYEQYF. CDR3 nucleotides: TGTGCCATCAGGTCGGCGGAACCCTACGAGCAGTACTTC.

In its sample, this clonotype was seen a few times. The chain couples TRBV7-9 to TRBJ2-1; 9 bases are shared with TRBD2. The germline V gene encodes CDR1 SEHNR and CDR2 FQNEAQ (reference sequence). The ends lost 1 base at V and 6 bases at J; junction bases unmatched: 10. The CDR3 totals 17 residues. CDR3 bases: TGTGCCAGCAGCTTAGGGGTCTTGACTAGCGGTTCCAATGAGCAGTTCTTC. As protein: CASSLGVLTSGSNEQFF.

This chain uses TRBV2 with TRBJ2-1; TRBD1 matches 9 bases. CDR1 and CDR2 (germline): SNHLY, FYNNEI. This CDR3 contains 14 residues. The V gene end was trimmed by 6 bases and the J gene end by 14 bases; junction bases not matched to a gene: 14. Here the CDR3 reads CASSPFSVDRGEFF. CDR3 coding DNA: TGTGCCAGCAGCCCCTTTAGTGTCGACAGGGGGGAGTTCTTC.

V usage is TRBV7-9 and J usage is TRBJ1-5; tentative D call: TRBD1 (6 bases). CDR1 and CDR2 from the germline V gene are SEHNR and FQNEAQ (reference sequence). Trimming left V 4 bases short and J 5 bases short, with 9 bases between. This CDR3 has 13 amino acids. The CDR3 coding sequence is TGTGCCAGCAGCTCCAGGACAGATCAGCCCCAGCATTTT. This translates into CASSSRTDQPQHF. Filled out from reference TRBV7-9 and TRBJ1-5, the complete variable domain reads DTGVSQNPRHKITKRGQNVTFRCDPISEHNRLYWYRQTLGQGPEFLTYFQNEAQLEKSRLLSDRFSAERPKGSFSTLEIQRTEQGDSAMYLCASSSRTDQPQHFGDGTRLSIL.

The chain combines TRBV29-1 with TRBJ2-5; D is uncertain. The CDR3 sequence is 11 residues long. CDR1 SQVTM and CDR2 ANQGSEA come from the germline V gene. The V end lost 0 bases, the J end lost 7 bases, and 6 bases lay between the germline ends. The CDR3 DNA reads as TGCAGCGTTGAAGATCCAGGGACCCAGTACTTC. Its translation is CSVEDPGTQYF. Variable domain in full (rest from reference TRBV29-1 and TRBJ2-5): SAVISQKPSRDICQRGTSLTIQCQVDSQVTMMFWYRQQPGQSLTLIATANQGSEATYESGFVIDKFPISRPNLTFSTLTVSNMSPEDSSIYLCSVEDPGTQYFGPGTRLLVL.